The source of this TCR beta chain is a study of CD8 T cells in ankylosing spondylitis. Findings and limits, study-wide: Significant enrichment of disease-linked clones was reported in matched ankylosing spondylitis synovial fluid. The study identified a TCR beta motif of several highly homologous variants that appeared characteristic of ankylosing spondylitis blood. Previous work reported some of these motif variants in the synovial fluid and blood of reactive arthritis.

The CDR3 length is 15 residues. V lost 3 bases to trimming and J lost 6 bases; unmatched junction nucleotides: 4. Germline assignment: CDR1 SEHNR and CDR2 FQNEAQ (reference sequence). TCRdb processed the 5' RACE reads anew with MiXCR; each CDR3 protein has one entry. The sample holds roughly 670,000 distinct CDR3 sequences, under 20% seen once. This clonotype was seen more than once but under ten times. Its antigen is not known. The chain is built from TRBV7-9 and TRBJ2-1; TRBD1 agrees at 11 bases. This receptor was identified in a male donor with ankylosing spondylitis. The material sequenced was blood, either unsorted or a sorted T cell fraction (not recorded which). The CDR3 sequence: CASSLGQGVINEQFF. The CDR3 DNA sequence: TGTGCCAGCAGCTTGGGACAGGGGGTTATCAATGAGCAGTTCTTC.